Listed below are T cell receptor beta chains from one sample, sequenced in a study of T cells in Graves' hyperthyroidism and ophthalmopathy. MiXCR was run by TCRdb on the multiplex PCR reads, yielding one entry per CDR3 protein. The repertoire holds 460,000 or so distinct CDR3 sequences, with approximately 14% as singletons. Material: blood. These receptors all stem from a woman aged 18-30 years with Graves' hyperthyroidism. Each CDR3 is given with its conserved first and last residue. A D gene is named only where the DNA matches it firmly. Rows give clone size only sometimes, using once, few, many, or a class for an expanded clone.

j_call: TRBJ2-2
d_call: TRBD2
clone_size: -
cdr3_length: 14
v_call: TRBV10-3
cdr3_nt: TGTGCCGTCAAACTAGCGCAAAACACCGGGGAGCTGTTTTTT
cdr3_aa: CAVKLAQNTGELFF

j_call: TRBJ2-3
d_call: TRBD2
clone_size: many
cdr3_length: 13
v_call: TRBV3-1
cdr3_nt: TGTGCCAGCGTCCTAGCGGGAACAGATACGCAGTATTTT
cdr3_aa: CASVLAGTDTQYF

j_call: TRBJ2-5
d_call: TRBD1
clone_size: -
cdr3_length: 16
v_call: TRBV7-9
cdr3_nt: TGTGCCAGCAGGCCATTCCAGGGGGAGAGGGTAGAGACCCAGTACTTC
cdr3_aa: CASRPFQGERVETQYF

j_call: TRBJ2-5
d_call: -
clone_size: once
cdr3_length: 13
v_call: TRBV20-1
cdr3_nt: TGCAGTGCTAGAGTCCTAGCGAGGGAGACCCAGTACTTC
cdr3_aa: CSARVLARETQYF

j_call: TRBJ1-2
d_call: -
clone_size: many
cdr3_length: 13
v_call: TRBV2
cdr3_nt: TGTGCCAGCAGTGGACAGGTGGCCTATGGCTACACCTTC
cdr3_aa: CASSGQVAYGYTF

j_call: TRBJ2-6
d_call: -
clone_size: many
cdr3_length: 16
v_call: TRBV20-1
cdr3_nt: TGCAGTGCTAATAGCGGACCGATCTCTGGGGCCAACGTCCTGACTTTC
cdr3_aa: CSANSGPISGANVLTF

j_call: TRBJ1-5
d_call: TRBD1
clone_size: many
cdr3_length: 15
v_call: TRBV7-9
cdr3_nt: TGTGCCAGCAGCTTTGGACAGGTTAGCAATCAGCCCCAGCATTTT
cdr3_aa: CASSFGQVSNQPQHF

j_call: TRBJ1-1
d_call: -
clone_size: many
cdr3_length: 13
v_call: TRBV27
cdr3_nt: TGTGCCAGCAGTTCTCCACAGAACACTGAAGCTTTCTTT
cdr3_aa: CASSSPQNTEAFF

j_call: TRBJ1-4
d_call: -
clone_size: few
cdr3_length: 14
v_call: TRBV20-1
cdr3_nt: TGCAGTGCTCCCCGTGGAGGTCGCAATGAAAAACTGTTTTTT
cdr3_aa: CSAPRGGRNEKLFF

j_call: TRBJ2-1
d_call: -
clone_size: -
cdr3_length: 15
v_call: TRBV11-3
cdr3_nt: TGTGCCAGCAGCTCACAGGGAAGGGTAGCTAATGAGCAGTTCTTC
cdr3_aa: CASSSQGRVANEQFF

j_call: TRBJ1-2
d_call: -
clone_size: many
cdr3_length: 15
v_call: TRBV7-2
cdr3_nt: TGTGCCAGCAGCATCTCCGCCGGGACAACAAATGGCTACACCTTC
cdr3_aa: CASSISAGTTNGYTF

j_call: TRBJ1-5
d_call: -
clone_size: many
cdr3_length: 16
v_call: TRBV6-1
cdr3_nt: TGTGCCAGCATCAATGGGAGGGCCAAAAGCAATCAGCCCCAGCATTTT
cdr3_aa: CASINGRAKSNQPQHF

j_call: TRBJ1-2
d_call: -
clone_size: many
cdr3_length: 14
v_call: TRBV12-3/TRBV12-4
cdr3_nt: TGTGCCAGCAGTTTAGGCAGGTCTAACTATGGCTACACCTTC
cdr3_aa: CASSLGRSNYGYTF

j_call: TRBJ2-7
d_call: -
clone_size: many
cdr3_length: 11
v_call: TRBV30
cdr3_nt: TGTGCCTGGAGCGAATCTGACGAGCAGTACTTC
cdr3_aa: CAWSESDEQYF

j_call: TRBJ2-1
d_call: TRBD1
clone_size: many
cdr3_length: 15
v_call: TRBV7-9
cdr3_nt: TGTGCCAGCAGCCCCGGACAGGAATCCTACAATGAGCAGTTCTTC
cdr3_aa: CASSPGQESYNEQFF

j_call: TRBJ2-2
d_call: -
clone_size: many
cdr3_length: 15
v_call: TRBV11-2
cdr3_nt: TGTGCCAGCAGCACCCAAGGGGAGTTAACCGGGGAGCTGTTTTTT
cdr3_aa: CASSTQGELTGELFF

j_call: TRBJ1-2
d_call: -
clone_size: -
cdr3_length: 15
v_call: TRBV6-2/TRBV6-3
cdr3_nt: TGTGCCAGCAGTATACAGGGTTCGCTTAACTATGGCTACACCTTC
cdr3_aa: CASSIQGSLNYGYTF

j_call: TRBJ1-5
d_call: -
clone_size: many
cdr3_length: 15
v_call: TRBV11-2
cdr3_nt: TGTGCCAGCAGCTTAGATCCGGCAGGGAATCAGCCCCAGCATTTT
cdr3_aa: CASSLDPAGNQPQHF

j_call: TRBJ2-7
d_call: -
clone_size: few
cdr3_length: 15
v_call: TRBV19
cdr3_nt: TGTGCCAGTAGTACCTCCGGACAGAGATCCTACGAGCAGTACTTC
cdr3_aa: CASSTSGQRSYEQYF

j_call: TRBJ2-5
d_call: -
clone_size: many
cdr3_length: 14
v_call: TRBV11-3
cdr3_nt: TGTGCCAGCAGCTCGTCCGGGACGCAAGAGACCCAGTACTTC
cdr3_aa: CASSSSGTQETQYF

j_call: TRBJ1-5
d_call: TRBD1
clone_size: few
cdr3_length: 13
v_call: TRBV5-1
cdr3_nt: TGCGCCAGCAGCTGGGACAGGGGGGAACCCCAGCATTTT
cdr3_aa: CASSWDRGEPQHF

j_call: TRBJ2-7
d_call: -
clone_size: many
cdr3_length: 13
v_call: TRBV7-8
cdr3_nt: TGTGCCAGCAGCTTAGGGATGGCCTACGAGCAGTACTTC
cdr3_aa: CASSLGMAYEQYF

j_call: TRBJ2-3
d_call: TRBD2
clone_size: -
cdr3_length: 17
v_call: TRBV7-2
cdr3_nt: TGTGCCAGCAGTGACCTCGGGCGGGAGGGGCGTGGAGATACGCAGTATTTT
cdr3_aa: CASSDLGREGRGDTQYF

j_call: TRBJ1-4
d_call: -
clone_size: few
cdr3_length: 15
v_call: TRBV14
cdr3_nt: TGTGCCAGCAGCCATAGCAGACCGGCTAATGAAAAACTGTTTTTT
cdr3_aa: CASSHSRPANEKLFF

j_call: TRBJ2-1
d_call: -
clone_size: many
cdr3_length: 17
v_call: TRBV11-3
cdr3_nt: TGTGCCAGCAGCCCCAAAGGTGCGGGACTCTCCTACAATGAGCAGTTCTTC
cdr3_aa: CASSPKGAGLSYNEQFF

j_call: TRBJ2-1
d_call: TRBD2
clone_size: few
cdr3_length: 15
v_call: TRBV6-2/TRBV6-3
cdr3_nt: TGTGCCAGCAGCCCAGGACTAGCGGGAGAATATGAGCAGTTCTTC
cdr3_aa: CASSPGLAGEYEQFF

j_call: TRBJ2-7
d_call: -
clone_size: few
cdr3_length: 14
v_call: TRBV4-1
cdr3_nt: TGCGCCAGCAGCCACGCCGGGACGGCCTACGAGCAGTACTTC
cdr3_aa: CASSHAGTAYEQYF

j_call: TRBJ2-7
d_call: -
clone_size: many
cdr3_length: 14
v_call: TRBV5-1
cdr3_nt: TGCGCCAGCAGCGCGGCAGGGGTATCGTCCGAGCAGTACTTC
cdr3_aa: CASSAAGVSSEQYF

j_call: TRBJ1-1
d_call: -
clone_size: -
cdr3_length: 15
v_call: TRBV6-5
cdr3_nt: TGTGCCAGCAGTTACTCGGGGGGAAAAGGCACTGAAGCTTTCTTT
cdr3_aa: CASSYSGGKGTEAFF

j_call: TRBJ1-1
d_call: -
clone_size: many
cdr3_length: 15
v_call: TRBV6-1
cdr3_nt: TGTGCCAGCAGTATATCAGGGGACCCGAACACTGAAGCTTTCTTT
cdr3_aa: CASSISGDPNTEAFF

j_call: TRBJ2-2
d_call: -
clone_size: few
cdr3_length: 18
v_call: TRBV24-1
cdr3_nt: TGTGCCACCAGTGCCAACATCCGGGGAAGAGAACCCACCGGGGAGCTGTTTTTT
cdr3_aa: CATSANIRGREPTGELFF

j_call: TRBJ2-2
d_call: -
clone_size: -
cdr3_length: 15
v_call: TRBV7-3
cdr3_nt: TGTGCCAGCAGCTTAGCTTACGAACCCACCGGGGAGCTGTTTTTT
cdr3_aa: CASSLAYEPTGELFF

j_call: TRBJ2-3
d_call: -
clone_size: few
cdr3_length: 14
v_call: TRBV6-1
cdr3_nt: TGTGCCAGCGGGGGCTTACAAACCACAGATACGCAGTATTTT
cdr3_aa: CASGGLQTTDTQYF

j_call: TRBJ2-1
d_call: -
clone_size: few
cdr3_length: 15
v_call: TRBV9
cdr3_nt: TGTGCCAGCAGCGTAAAACCGGGAGTCTACAATGAGCAGTTCTTC
cdr3_aa: CASSVKPGVYNEQFF

j_call: TRBJ1-2
d_call: -
clone_size: many
cdr3_length: 13
v_call: TRBV28
cdr3_nt: TGTGCCAGCAGTTTGGAGCTAAACTATGGCTACACCTTC
cdr3_aa: CASSLELNYGYTF

j_call: TRBJ2-1
d_call: -
clone_size: many
cdr3_length: 16
v_call: TRBV5-1
cdr3_nt: TGCGCCAGCAGCCCGGGTGGGGGAGGCTCCTACAATGAGCAGTTCTTC
cdr3_aa: CASSPGGGGSYNEQFF

j_call: TRBJ2-7
d_call: -
clone_size: many
cdr3_length: 13
v_call: TRBV27
cdr3_nt: TGTGCCAGCAGTTCCCTTTTACAGGACGAGCAGTACTTC
cdr3_aa: CASSSLLQDEQYF

j_call: TRBJ1-5
d_call: -
clone_size: -
cdr3_length: 16
v_call: TRBV12-5
cdr3_nt: TGTGCTAGTGGTTCGGGGGGGGGACTACGCAATCAGCCCCAGCATTTT
cdr3_aa: CASGSGGGLRNQPQHF

j_call: TRBJ1-4
d_call: TRBD1
clone_size: many
cdr3_length: 16
v_call: TRBV19
cdr3_nt: TGTGCCAGTAGTATAGGGGGCCACAGGGGAGGGGAAAAACTGTTTTTT
cdr3_aa: CASSIGGHRGGEKLFF

j_call: TRBJ2-7
d_call: -
clone_size: -
cdr3_length: 17
v_call: TRBV19
cdr3_nt: TGTGCCAGTAGTTATCAAAAATCTTCCTCCCACTCCTACGAGCAGTACTTC
cdr3_aa: CASSYQKSSSHSYEQYF

j_call: TRBJ1-4
d_call: -
clone_size: many
cdr3_length: 14
v_call: TRBV12-3/TRBV12-4
cdr3_nt: TGTGCCAGCAGTGTTGGACAGTTGGGTGAAAAACTGTTTTTT
cdr3_aa: CASSVGQLGEKLFF

j_call: TRBJ2-5
d_call: TRBD2
clone_size: few
cdr3_length: 15
v_call: TRBV6-5
cdr3_nt: TGTGCCAGCAGTTTGGAGGGGAGGGACCTAGAGACCCAGTACTTC
cdr3_aa: CASSLEGRDLETQYF

j_call: TRBJ1-3
d_call: -
clone_size: -
cdr3_length: 16
v_call: TRBV7-2
cdr3_nt: TGTGCCAGCAGCTTAGTGGCCAGCGTCTCTGGAAACACCATATATTTT
cdr3_aa: CASSLVASVSGNTIYF

j_call: TRBJ2-5
d_call: -
clone_size: many
cdr3_length: 14
v_call: TRBV12-3/TRBV12-4
cdr3_nt: TGTGCCAGCAGTTTCGGGACGATTCAAGAGACCCAGTACTTC
cdr3_aa: CASSFGTIQETQYF

j_call: TRBJ1-3
d_call: -
clone_size: -
cdr3_length: 13
v_call: TRBV28
cdr3_nt: TGTGCCAGCAGTTTAGACAGGTCGTACACCATATATTTT
cdr3_aa: CASSLDRSYTIYF

j_call: TRBJ2-1
d_call: -
clone_size: many
cdr3_length: 13
v_call: TRBV7-2
cdr3_nt: TGTGCCAGCAGCTTAGGGGGACTCCAGGAGCAGTTCTTC
cdr3_aa: CASSLGGLQEQFF

j_call: TRBJ1-1
d_call: TRBD1
clone_size: -
cdr3_length: 15
v_call: TRBV7-9
cdr3_nt: TGTGCCAGCAGCCCCCGGACAGGGTTCGGCACTGAAGCTTTCTTT
cdr3_aa: CASSPRTGFGTEAFF

j_call: TRBJ2-7
d_call: -
clone_size: many
cdr3_length: 14
v_call: TRBV5-1
cdr3_nt: TGCGCCAGCAGCCCGACAAGTATTGGCGACGAGCAGTACTTC
cdr3_aa: CASSPTSIGDEQYF

j_call: TRBJ1-3
d_call: -
clone_size: -
cdr3_length: 14
v_call: TRBV3-1
cdr3_nt: TGTGCCAGCAGCCAGGGGTTCCCTGGAAACACCATATATTTT
cdr3_aa: CASSQGFPGNTIYF

j_call: TRBJ1-2
d_call: TRBD1
clone_size: many
cdr3_length: 17
v_call: TRBV6-6
cdr3_nt: TGTGCCAGCAGTTACTCGAAAGGGGGACAGATCAACTATGGCTACACCTTC
cdr3_aa: CASSYSKGGQINYGYTF

j_call: TRBJ2-5
d_call: TRBD2
clone_size: many
cdr3_length: 15
v_call: TRBV20-1
cdr3_nt: TGCAGTGCTAGTGTTAGCGGGAGGAGGGGAGAGACCCAGTACTTC
cdr3_aa: CSASVSGRRGETQYF

j_call: TRBJ1-5
d_call: TRBD1
clone_size: -
cdr3_length: 14
v_call: TRBV20-1
cdr3_nt: TGCAGTGCGCGTACAGGGGAAAGCAATCAGCCCCAGCATTTT
cdr3_aa: CSARTGESNQPQHF

j_call: TRBJ2-1
d_call: -
clone_size: many
cdr3_length: 12
v_call: TRBV6-5
cdr3_nt: TGTGCCAGCAGTTACCAAGGGGTTGAGCAGTTCTTC
cdr3_aa: CASSYQGVEQFF

j_call: TRBJ1-3
d_call: -
clone_size: many
cdr3_length: 15
v_call: TRBV28
cdr3_nt: TGTGCCAGCAGTTCCGGGAGCCCCCGTGGAAACACCATATATTTT
cdr3_aa: CASSSGSPRGNTIYF

j_call: TRBJ2-2
d_call: -
clone_size: -
cdr3_length: 20
v_call: TRBV6-2/TRBV6-3
cdr3_nt: TGTGCCAGCAGTTACCGAATACGTGTGTGGCAGGGACTCAACACCGGGGAGCTGTTTTTT
cdr3_aa: CASSYRIRVWQGLNTGELFF